This TCR beta chain stems from a study of regulatory T cells in long-lasting Graves disease. Building of the TCR beta libraries involved iRepertoire HTBI primers and Arm-PCR of CDR3 regions. TCRdb re-analysed the multiplex PCR reads in MiXCR, keeping a single row per CDR3 protein. The sample records roughly 500,000 distinct CDR3 sequences, approximately 12% being singletons. CDR3 length: 14 amino acids. Germline V gene data show CDR1 as DFQATT and CDR2 as SNEGSKA (reference sequence). V was trimmed by 0 bases and J by 5 bases, leaving 13 bases between them. Only a few counts were recorded for this clonotype. Its antigen remains unidentified. Sample time point: newly diagnosed GD, antithyroid drugs for less than 3 months. PBMCs were the source of the RNA used for TCR sequencing. Study results and caveats: Investigators studied peripheral blood only, not thyroid tissue.

These sequences were also reported in another study, on T cells in Graves' hyperthyroidism and ophthalmopathy. That paper states: Carried out on the TCR CDR3, a first-round RT-PCR used the HTBI primer set. Blood held most thyroid clonotypes expanded above 0.001 frequency.

The origin of this receptor is a man in his thirties or forties with Graves disease. This chain links TRBV20-1 with TRBJ1-2; D is uncertain. Sequenced material: peripheral blood mononuclear cells (PBMCs), taken at new diagnosis, from a patient treated with antithyroid drugs. CDR3 coding DNA: TGCAGTGCTAGAGATCTGACCTCCGATTATGGCTACACCTTC. As protein: CSARDLTSDYGYTF.